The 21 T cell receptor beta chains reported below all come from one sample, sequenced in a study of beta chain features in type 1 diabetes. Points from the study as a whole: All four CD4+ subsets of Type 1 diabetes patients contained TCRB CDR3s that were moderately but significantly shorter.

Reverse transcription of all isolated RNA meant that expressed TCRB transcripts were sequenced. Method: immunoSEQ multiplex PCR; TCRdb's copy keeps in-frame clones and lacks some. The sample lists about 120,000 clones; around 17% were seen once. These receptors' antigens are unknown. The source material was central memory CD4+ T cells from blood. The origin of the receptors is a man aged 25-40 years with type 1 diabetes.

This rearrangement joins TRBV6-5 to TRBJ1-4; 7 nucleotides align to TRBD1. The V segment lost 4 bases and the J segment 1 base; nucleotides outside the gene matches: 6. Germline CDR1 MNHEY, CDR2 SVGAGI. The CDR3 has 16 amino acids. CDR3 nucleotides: TGTGCCAGCAGTTCTTTTCGGACAGGAACTAATGAAAAACTGTTTTTT. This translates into CASSSFRTGTNEKLFF.

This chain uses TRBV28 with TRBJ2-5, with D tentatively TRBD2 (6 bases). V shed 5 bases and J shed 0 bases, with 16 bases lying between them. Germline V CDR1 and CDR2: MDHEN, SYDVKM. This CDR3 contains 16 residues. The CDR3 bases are TGTGCCAGCAGTCCACATGGTCGGGGGTACCAAGAGACCCAGTACTTC. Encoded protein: CASSPHGRGYQETQYF.

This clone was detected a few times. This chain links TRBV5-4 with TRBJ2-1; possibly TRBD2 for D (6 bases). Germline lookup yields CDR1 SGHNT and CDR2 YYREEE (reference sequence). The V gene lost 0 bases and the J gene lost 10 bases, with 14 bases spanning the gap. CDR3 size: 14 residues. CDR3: CASSLALAEREQFF. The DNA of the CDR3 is TGTGCCAGCAGCTTGGCACTAGCCGAGCGGGAGCAGTTCTTC.

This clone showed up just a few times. The CDR3 reads CASSSSVSTDTQYF. CDR3 bases: TGCGCCAGCAGCTCAAGTGTTAGCACAGATACGCAGTATTTT. The chain employs TRBV5-1 and TRBJ2-3; D is unclear. V lost 3 bases, J lost 0 bases, and 8 bases lay in between. CDR3 size: 14 residues. The V gene's germline CDR1 is SGHRS and CDR2 YFSETQ.

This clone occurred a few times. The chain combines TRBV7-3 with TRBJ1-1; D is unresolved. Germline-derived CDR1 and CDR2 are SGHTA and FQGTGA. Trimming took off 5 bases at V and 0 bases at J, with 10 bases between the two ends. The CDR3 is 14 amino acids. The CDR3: CASSPRGLNTEAFF. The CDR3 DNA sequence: TGTGCCAGCAGCCCCCGGGGTTTGAACACTGAAGCTTTCTTT.

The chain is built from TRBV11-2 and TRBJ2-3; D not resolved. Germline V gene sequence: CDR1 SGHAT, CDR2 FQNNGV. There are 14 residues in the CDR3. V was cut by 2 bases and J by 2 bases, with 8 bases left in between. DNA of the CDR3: TGTGCCAGCAGCTTAAATGGGATCACAGATACGCAGTATTTT. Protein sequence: CASSLNGITDTQYF.

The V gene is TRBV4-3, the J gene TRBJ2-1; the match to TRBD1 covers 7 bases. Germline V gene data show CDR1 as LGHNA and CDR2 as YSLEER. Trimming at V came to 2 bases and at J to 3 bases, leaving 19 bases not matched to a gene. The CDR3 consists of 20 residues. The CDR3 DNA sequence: TGCGCCAGCAGCCAACATTTGATATCCTCGGGACAGACTAACTACAATGAGCAGTTCTTC. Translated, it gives CASSQHLISSGQTNYNEQFF.

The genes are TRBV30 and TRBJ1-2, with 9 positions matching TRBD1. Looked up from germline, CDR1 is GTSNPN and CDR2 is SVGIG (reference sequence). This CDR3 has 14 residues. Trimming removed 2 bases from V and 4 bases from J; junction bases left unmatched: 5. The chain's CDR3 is CAWSSTGGTYGYTF. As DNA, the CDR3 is TGTGCCTGGAGTTCTACAGGGGGCACCTATGGCTACACCTTC.

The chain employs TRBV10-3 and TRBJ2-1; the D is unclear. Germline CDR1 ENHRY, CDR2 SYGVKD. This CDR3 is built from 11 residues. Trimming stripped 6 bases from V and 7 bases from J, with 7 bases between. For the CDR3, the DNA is TGTGCCATCAGCAACAGTAATGAGCAGTTCTTC. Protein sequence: CAISNSNEQFF.

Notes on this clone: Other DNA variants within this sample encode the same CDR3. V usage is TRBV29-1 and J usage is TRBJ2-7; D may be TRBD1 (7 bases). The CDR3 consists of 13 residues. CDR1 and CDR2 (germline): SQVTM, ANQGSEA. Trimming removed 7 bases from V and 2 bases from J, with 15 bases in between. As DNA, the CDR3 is TGCAGCGCCGGGCGGGACAGACCCTACGAGCAGTACTTC. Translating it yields CSAGRDRPYEQYF.

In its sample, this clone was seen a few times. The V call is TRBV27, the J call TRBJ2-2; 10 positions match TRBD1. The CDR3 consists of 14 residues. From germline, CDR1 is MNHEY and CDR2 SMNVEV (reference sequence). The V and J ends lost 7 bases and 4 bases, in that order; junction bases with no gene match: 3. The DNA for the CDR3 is TGTGCCAGCACCAGGACAGGGGGCACCGGGGAGCTGTTTTTT. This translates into CASTRTGGTGELFF.

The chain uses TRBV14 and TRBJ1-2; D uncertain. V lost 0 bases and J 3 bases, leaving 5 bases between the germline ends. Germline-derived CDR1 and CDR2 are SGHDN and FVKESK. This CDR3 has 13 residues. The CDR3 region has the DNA TGTGCCAGCAGCCAAGACAGCTACTATGGCTACACCTTC. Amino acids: CASSQDSYYGYTF.

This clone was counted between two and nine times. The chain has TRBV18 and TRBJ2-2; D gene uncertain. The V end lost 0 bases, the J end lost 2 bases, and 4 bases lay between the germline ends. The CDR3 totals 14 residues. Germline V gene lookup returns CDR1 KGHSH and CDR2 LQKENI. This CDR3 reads CASSPPSNTGELFF. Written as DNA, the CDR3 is TGTGCCAGCTCACCACCTAGCAACACCGGGGAGCTGTTTTTT.

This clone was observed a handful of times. CDR3 bases: TGTGCCAGCAGCTCCGGAGTGGTCCGCGAGCAGTACTTC. Protein sequence: CASSSGVVREQYF. The J gene is TRBJ2-7, the V gene TRBV7-8; D unresolved. Germline V gene lookup returns CDR1 SGHVS and CDR2 FQNEAQ. V shed 4 bases and J shed 6 bases, with 13 bases lying between them. This CDR3 spans 13 amino acids.

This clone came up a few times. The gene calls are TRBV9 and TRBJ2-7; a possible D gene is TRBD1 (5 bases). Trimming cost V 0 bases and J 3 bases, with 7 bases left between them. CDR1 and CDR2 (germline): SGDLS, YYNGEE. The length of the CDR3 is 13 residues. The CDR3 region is CASSVDQGYEQYF. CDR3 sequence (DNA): TGTGCCAGCAGCGTAGACCAGGGCTACGAGCAGTACTTC.

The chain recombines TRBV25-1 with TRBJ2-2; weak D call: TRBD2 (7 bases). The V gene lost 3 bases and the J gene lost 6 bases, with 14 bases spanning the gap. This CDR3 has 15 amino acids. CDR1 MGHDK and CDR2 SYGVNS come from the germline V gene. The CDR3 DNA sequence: TGTGCCAGCAGTGATCCGGGGGGCTCGGCCGGGGAGCTGTTTTTT. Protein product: CASSDPGGSAGELFF.

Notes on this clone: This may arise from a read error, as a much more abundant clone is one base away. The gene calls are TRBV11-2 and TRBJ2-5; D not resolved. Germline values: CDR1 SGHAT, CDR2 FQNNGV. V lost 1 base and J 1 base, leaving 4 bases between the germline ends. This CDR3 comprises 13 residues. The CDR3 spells CASSLVGQETQYF. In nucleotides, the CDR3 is TGTGCCAGCAGCTTAGTTGGCCAAGAGACCCAGTACTTC. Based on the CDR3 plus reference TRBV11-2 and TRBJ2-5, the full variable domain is EAGVAQSPRYKIIEKRQSVAFWCNPISGHATLYWYQQILGQGPKLLIQFQNNGVVDDSQLPKDRFSAERLKGVDSTLKIQPAKLEDSAVYLCASSLVGQETQYFGPGTRLLVL.

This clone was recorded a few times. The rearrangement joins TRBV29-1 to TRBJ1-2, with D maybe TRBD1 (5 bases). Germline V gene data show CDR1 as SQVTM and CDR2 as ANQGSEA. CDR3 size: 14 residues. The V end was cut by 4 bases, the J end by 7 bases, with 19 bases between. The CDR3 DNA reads TGCAGCGTTGCTCTAGCCGGTCAGGGTCGTGGCTACACCTTC. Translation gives CSVALAGQGRGYTF.

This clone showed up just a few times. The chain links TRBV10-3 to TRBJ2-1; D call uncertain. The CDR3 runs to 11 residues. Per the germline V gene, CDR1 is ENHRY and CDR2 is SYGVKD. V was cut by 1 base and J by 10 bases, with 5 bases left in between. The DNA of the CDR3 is TGTGCCATCAGTGAGTTGGGGGAGCAGTTCTTC. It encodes CAISELGEQFF.

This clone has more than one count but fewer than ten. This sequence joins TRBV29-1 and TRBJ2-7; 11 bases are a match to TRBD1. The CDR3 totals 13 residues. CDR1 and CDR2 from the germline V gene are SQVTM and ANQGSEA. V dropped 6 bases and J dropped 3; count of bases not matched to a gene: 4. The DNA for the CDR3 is TGCAGCGTCGCCGGGACAGGGGGCTACGAGCAGTACTTC. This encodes CSVAGTGGYEQYF.

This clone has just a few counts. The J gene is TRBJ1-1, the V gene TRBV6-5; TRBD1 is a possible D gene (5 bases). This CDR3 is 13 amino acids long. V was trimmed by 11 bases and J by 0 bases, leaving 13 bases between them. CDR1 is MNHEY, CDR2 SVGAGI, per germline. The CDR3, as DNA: TGTGCCTCAACGACAGCTATGAACACTGAAGCTTTCTTT. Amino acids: CASTTAMNTEAFF.